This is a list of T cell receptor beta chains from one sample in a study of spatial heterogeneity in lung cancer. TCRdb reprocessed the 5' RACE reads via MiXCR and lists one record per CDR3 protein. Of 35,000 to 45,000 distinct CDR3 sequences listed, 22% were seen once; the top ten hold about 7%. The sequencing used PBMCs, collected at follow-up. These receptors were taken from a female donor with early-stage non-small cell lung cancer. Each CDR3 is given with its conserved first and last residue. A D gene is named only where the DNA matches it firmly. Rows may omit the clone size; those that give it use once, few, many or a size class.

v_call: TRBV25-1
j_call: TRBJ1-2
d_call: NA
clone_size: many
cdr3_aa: CASAGTGIYGYTF
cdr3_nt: TGTGCCAGCGCAGGAACAGGGATCTATGGCTACACCTTC

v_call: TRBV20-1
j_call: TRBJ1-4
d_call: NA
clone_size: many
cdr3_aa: CSAREPGDEKLFF
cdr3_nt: TGCAGTGCTAGGGAGCCTGGGGATGAAAAACTGTTTTTT

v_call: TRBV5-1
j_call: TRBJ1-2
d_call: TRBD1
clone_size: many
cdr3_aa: CASSRLQGTVDTF
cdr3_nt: TGCGCCAGCAGCCGTTTACAGGGGACGGTTGACACCTTC

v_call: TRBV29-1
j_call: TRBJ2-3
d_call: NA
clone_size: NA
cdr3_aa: CSVVVGEPDTQYF
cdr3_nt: TGCAGCGTTGTAGTCGGGGAACCAGATACGCAGTATTTT

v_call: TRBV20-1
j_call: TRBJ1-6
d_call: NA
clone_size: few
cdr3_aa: CSARAFRQGWLGSPLHF
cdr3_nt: TGCAGTGCTAGAGCCTTCCGGCAGGGGTGGCTTGGTTCACCCCTCCACTTT

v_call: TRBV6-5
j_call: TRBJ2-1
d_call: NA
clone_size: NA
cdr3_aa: CASSRTTRGKNEQFF
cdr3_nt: TGTGCCAGCAGTCGGACTACGCGCGGGAAAAATGAGCAGTTCTTC

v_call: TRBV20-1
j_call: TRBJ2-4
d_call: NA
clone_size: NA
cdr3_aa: CSAGTPQRDIQYF
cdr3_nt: TGCAGTGCCGGCACCCCCCAGAGAGACATTCAGTACTTC

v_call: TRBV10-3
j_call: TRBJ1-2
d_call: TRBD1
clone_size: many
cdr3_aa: CATANRGVGYGYTF
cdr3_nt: TGTGCCACCGCCAACAGGGGAGTAGGCTATGGCTACACCTTC

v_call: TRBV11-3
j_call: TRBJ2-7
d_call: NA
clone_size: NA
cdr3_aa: CASSLGGSPVYEQYF
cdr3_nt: TGTGCCAGCAGCTTAGGAGGGTCCCCGGTCTACGAGCAGTACTTC

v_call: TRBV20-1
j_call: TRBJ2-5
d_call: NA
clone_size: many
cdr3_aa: CSARDLGRGETQYF
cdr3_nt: TGCAGTGCTAGAGATCTGGGGCGGGGAGAGACCCAGTACTTC

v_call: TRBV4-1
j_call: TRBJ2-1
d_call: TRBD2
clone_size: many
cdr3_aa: CASSQGEGRNEQFF
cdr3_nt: TGCGCCAGCAGCCAAGGGGAGGGCCGGAATGAGCAGTTCTTC

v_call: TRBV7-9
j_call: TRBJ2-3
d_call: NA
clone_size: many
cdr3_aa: CASKIEGSSTDTQYF
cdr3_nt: TGTGCCAGCAAGATAGAAGGGAGTAGCACAGATACGCAGTATTTT

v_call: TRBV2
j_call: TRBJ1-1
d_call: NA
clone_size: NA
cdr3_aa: CASKEEWGAFF
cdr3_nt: TGTGCCAGCAAGGAGGAGTGGGGAGCTTTCTTT

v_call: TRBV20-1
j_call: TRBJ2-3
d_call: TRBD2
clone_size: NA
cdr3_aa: CSARPSGTPDTQYF
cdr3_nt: TGCAGTGCTAGGCCGAGCGGGACCCCAGATACGCAGTATTTT

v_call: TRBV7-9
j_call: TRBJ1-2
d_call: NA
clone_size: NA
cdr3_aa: CASSLEADGYTF
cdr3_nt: TGTGCCAGCAGCTTAGAAGCCGACGGCTACACCTTC

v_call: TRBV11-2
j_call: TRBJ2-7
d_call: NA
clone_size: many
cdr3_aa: CASSLEGDWGEQYF
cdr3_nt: TGTGCCAGCAGCTTAGAAGGGGACTGGGGAGAGCAGTACTTC

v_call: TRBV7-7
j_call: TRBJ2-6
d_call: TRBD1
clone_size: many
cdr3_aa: CATSDRAGANVLTF
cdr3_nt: TGTGCTACTTCGGACAGGGCTGGGGCCAACGTCCTGACTTTC

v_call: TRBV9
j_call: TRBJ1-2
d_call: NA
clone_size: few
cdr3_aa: CASSEGFDLNYGYTF
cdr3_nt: TGTGCCAGCAGCGAGGGCTTCGACTTGAACTATGGCTACACCTTC

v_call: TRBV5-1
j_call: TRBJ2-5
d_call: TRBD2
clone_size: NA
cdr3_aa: CASSSTSGRETQYF
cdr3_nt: TGCGCCAGCAGCTCGACTAGCGGGAGAGAGACCCAGTACTTC

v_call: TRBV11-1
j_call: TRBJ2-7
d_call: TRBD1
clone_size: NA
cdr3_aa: CASSSHRGAQYF
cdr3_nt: TGTGCCAGCAGCTCACACAGGGGTGCGCAGTACTTC

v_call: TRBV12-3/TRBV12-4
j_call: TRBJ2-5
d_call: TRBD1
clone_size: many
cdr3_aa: CASSQRIKTGQGLQETQYF
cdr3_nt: TGTGCCAGCAGTCAACGAATCAAAACCGGACAGGGGCTACAAGAGACCCAGTACTTC

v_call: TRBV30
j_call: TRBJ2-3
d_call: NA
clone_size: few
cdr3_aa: CAWTYRTGTPTDTQYF
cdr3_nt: TGTGCCTGGACGTACAGGACCGGAACTCCCACAGATACGCAGTATTTT

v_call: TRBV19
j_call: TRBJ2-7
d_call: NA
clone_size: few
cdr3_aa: CASSFSPASSYEQYF
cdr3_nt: TGTGCCAGTAGCTTCTCTCCCGCCAGCTCCTACGAGCAGTACTTC